The rows below give T cell receptor beta chains drawn from one sample of a study of shared clonotypes between healthy human individuals. Assay used: immunoSEQ multiplex PCR; TCRdb lists only in-frame clones, some missing. This sample has a few million clones, with 85% to 95% found just once. Material for sequencing was naive CD4+ T cells from PBMCs. These TCRs come from a man aged 18 to 29 in good health. Some clones in this sample may be carry-over from other donors' samples. The CDR3 runs from the conserved cysteine through the conserved F or W. D genes are given only for firm matches. Clone size is not always given. Where it is, it says once, few, many or a class for expanded clones.

length: 11
V: TRBV20-1
J: TRBJ1-2
D: -
size: -
CDR3: CSAGEAYGYTF
DNA: TGCAGTGCTGGGGAAGCTTATGGCTACACCTTC

length: 16
V: TRBV27
J: TRBJ1-2
D: -
size: -
CDR3: CASSWRGGGPNYGYTF
DNA: TGTGCCAGCAGTTGGAGGGGCGGGGGGCCTAACTATGGCTACACCTTC

length: 16
V: TRBV7-9
J: TRBJ1-2
D: TRBD1
size: -
CDR3: CASSLGQGRMMGGYTF
DNA: TGTGCCAGCAGCTTGGGACAGGGGAGGATGATGGGCGGCTACACCTTC

length: 15
V: TRBV18
J: TRBJ2-1
D: TRBD2
size: -
CDR3: CASSIGLAGNNEQFF
DNA: TGTGCCAGCTCAATTGGGCTAGCGGGGAACAATGAGCAGTTCTTC

length: 15
V: TRBV6-5
J: TRBJ2-7
D: -
size: -
CDR3: CASSSGGRPLYEQYF
DNA: TGTGCCAGCAGCTCCGGGGGGCGTCCGCTCTACGAGCAGTACTTC

length: 14
V: TRBV5-5
J: TRBJ1-2
D: -
size: -
CDR3: CASSLEASSYGYTF
DNA: TGTGCCAGCAGCTTGGAGGCCAGTTCCTATGGCTACACCTTC

length: 13
V: TRBV5-1
J: TRBJ1-6
D: TRBD1
size: -
CDR3: CASSLAEGATLHF
DNA: TGCGCCAGCAGCTTGGCAGAGGGGGCCACCCTCCACTTT

length: 14
V: TRBV5-4
J: TRBJ1-2
D: TRBD1
size: once
CDR3: CASSSDGQGNGYTF
DNA: TGTGCCAGCAGTTCAGACGGACAGGGAAACGGCTACACCTTC

length: 15
V: TRBV11-2
J: TRBJ1-4
D: -
size: -
CDR3: CASSYLRGTNEKLFF
DNA: TGTGCCAGCAGCTACCTGAGGGGTACTAATGAAAAACTGTTTTTT

length: 15
V: TRBV28
J: TRBJ1-2
D: TRBD1
size: -
CDR3: CASSLSGTDYYGYTF
DNA: TGTGCCAGCAGTTTAAGCGGGACAGACTACTATGGCTACACCTTC

length: 15
V: TRBV18
J: TRBJ2-2
D: -
size: -
CDR3: CASSPWGSQTGELFF
DNA: TGTGCCAGCTCACCCTGGGGATCCCAGACCGGGGAGCTGTTTTTT

length: 16
V: TRBV7-2
J: TRBJ1-4
D: TRBD1
size: -
CDR3: CASSLDRGLANEKLFF
DNA: TGTGCCAGCAGCTTAGACAGGGGGCTTGCTAATGAAAAACTGTTTTTT

length: 16
V: TRBV18
J: TRBJ2-7
D: TRBD1
size: -
CDR3: CASSPPSRGSSYEQYF
DNA: TGTGCCAGCTCACCACCGTCCAGGGGGAGCTCCTACGAGCAGTACTTC

length: 17
V: TRBV5-1
J: TRBJ2-5
D: TRBD2
size: -
CDR3: CASSLYSGRAAGETQYF
DNA: TGCGCCAGCAGCCTCTATAGCGGGAGGGCCGCAGGGGAGACCCAGTACTTC

length: 16
V: TRBV5-4
J: TRBJ2-4
D: TRBD1
size: -
CDR3: CASSHRTGTPENIQYF
DNA: TGTGCCAGCAGCCACCGGACAGGCACTCCCGAAAACATTCAGTACTTC

length: 15
V: TRBV5-1
J: TRBJ1-5
D: -
size: -
CDR3: CASSLGWGLGQPQHF
DNA: TGCGCCAGCAGCTTGGGCTGGGGGCTGGGCCAGCCCCAGCATTTT

length: 12
V: TRBV2
J: TRBJ2-5
D: -
size: few
CDR3: CASSDRVETQYF
DNA: TGTGCCAGCAGTGATCGAGTGGAGACCCAGTACTTC

length: 14
V: TRBV18
J: TRBJ2-5
D: TRBD2
size: once
CDR3: CASSPGLASETQYF
DNA: TGTGCCAGCTCACCGGGACTAGCATCGGAGACCCAGTACTTC

length: 14
V: TRBV10-3
J: TRBJ2-7
D: TRBD1
size: once
CDR3: CAISGSTGGNEQYF
DNA: TGTGCCATCAGTGGTTCGACAGGGGGTAACGAGCAGTACTTC

length: 17
V: TRBV4-1
J: TRBJ2-3
D: TRBD2
size: -
CDR3: CASSQLAGIASTDTQYF
DNA: TGCGCCAGCAGCCAACTAGCGGGGATAGCTAGCACAGATACGCAGTATTTT

length: 14
V: TRBV27
J: TRBJ2-1
D: -
size: -
CDR3: CARRIPSSYNEQFF
DNA: TGTGCCCGGAGGATCCCGAGCTCCTACAATGAGCAGTTCTTC

length: 14
V: TRBV5-1
J: TRBJ1-2
D: TRBD1
size: -
CDR3: CASSERTGAYGYTF
DNA: TGCGCCAGCAGCGAACGGACAGGGGCCTATGGCTACACCTTC

length: 14
V: TRBV5-1
J: TRBJ1-2
D: -
size: -
CDR3: CASSLVGQGYGYTF
DNA: TGCGCCAGCAGCTTGGTTGGGCAGGGCTATGGCTACACCTTC

length: 13
V: TRBV6-5
J: TRBJ1-1
D: -
size: -
CDR3: CASSLEPSTEAFF
DNA: TGTGCCAGCAGTCTCGAACCGAGCACTGAAGCTTTCTTT

length: 13
V: TRBV27
J: TRBJ1-1
D: -
size: -
CDR3: CASRWVPWTEAFF
DNA: TGTGCCAGTCGGTGGGTTCCATGGACTGAAGCTTTCTTT

length: 14
V: TRBV6-5
J: TRBJ1-1
D: TRBD1
size: -
CDR3: CASSLQGTYTEAFF
DNA: TGTGCCAGCAGTTTACAGGGGACCTACACTGAAGCTTTCTTT

length: 11
V: TRBV7-9
J: TRBJ2-7
D: -
size: -
CDR3: CASSLYYEQYF
DNA: TGTGCCAGCAGCTTGTACTACGAGCAGTACTTC

length: 16
V: TRBV5-1
J: TRBJ2-1
D: -
size: -
CDR3: CASSSQSSALYNEQFF
DNA: TGCGCCAGCAGCTCCCAGTCCAGCGCCCTCTACAATGAGCAGTTCTTC

length: 17
V: TRBV27
J: TRBJ2-1
D: TRBD2
size: -
CDR3: CASRKLAREGPYNEQFF
DNA: TGTGCCAGCAGAAAATTAGCGCGGGAGGGCCCCTACAATGAGCAGTTCTTC

length: 14
V: TRBV5-5
J: TRBJ1-4
D: -
size: -
CDR3: CASSLGGFGEKLFF
DNA: TGTGCCAGCAGCCTTGGGGGATTTGGGGAAAAACTGTTTTTT

length: 13
V: TRBV29-1
J: TRBJ1-1
D: -
size: -
CDR3: CSAVPGLETEAFF
DNA: TGCAGCGCCGTACCGGGGTTGGAGACTGAAGCTTTCTTT

length: 14
V: TRBV9
J: TRBJ2-7
D: TRBD1
size: -
CDR3: CASSRTGGGYEQYF
DNA: TGTGCCAGCAGCCGGACAGGGGGCGGCTACGAGCAGTACTTC

length: 14
V: TRBV7-9
J: TRBJ1-1
D: -
size: -
CDR3: CASSLVEGTAEAFF
DNA: TGTGCCAGCAGCTTAGTGGAGGGCACCGCTGAAGCTTTCTTT

length: 16
V: TRBV27
J: TRBJ2-1
D: TRBD2
size: -
CDR3: CASSLKRLARYNEQFF
DNA: TGTGCCAGCAGTTTGAAGCGACTAGCGAGATACAATGAGCAGTTCTTC

length: 13
V: TRBV29-1
J: TRBJ2-1
D: TRBD2
size: -
CDR3: CSPRIAGANEQFF
DNA: TGCAGCCCTCGGATAGCGGGGGCCAATGAGCAGTTCTTC

length: 15
V: TRBV11-2
J: TRBJ1-4
D: -
size: -
CDR3: CASSLVGVRGEKLFF
DNA: TGTGCCAGCAGCTTAGTTGGCGTCCGAGGTGAAAAACTGTTTTTT

length: 17
V: TRBV7-3
J: TRBJ2-3
D: TRBD1
size: -
CDR3: CASSLMRTGGIVDTQYF
DNA: TGTGCCAGCAGCTTAATGCGGACAGGGGGCATTGTAGATACGCAGTATTTT

length: 15
V: TRBV9
J: TRBJ2-1
D: TRBD2
size: -
CDR3: CASSERLAHYNEQFF
DNA: TGTGCCAGCAGCGAGCGACTAGCCCACTACAATGAGCAGTTCTTC

length: 14
V: TRBV5-4
J: TRBJ1-2
D: -
size: -
CDR3: CASRLGPTTRGYTF
DNA: TGTGCCAGCAGGCTGGGACCAACAACCCGTGGCTACACCTTC

length: 15
V: TRBV18
J: TRBJ1-2
D: TRBD1
size: -
CDR3: CASSPPGTGFYGYTF
DNA: TGTGCCAGCTCACCACCGGGGACAGGGTTCTATGGCTACACCTTC

length: 15
V: TRBV28
J: TRBJ1-2
D: -
size: -
CDR3: CASSRNGQWNYGYTF
DNA: TGTGCCAGCAGTCGCAATGGACAGTGGAACTATGGCTACACCTTC

length: 12
V: TRBV7-9
J: TRBJ1-1
D: -
size: -
CDR3: CASSLVDGEVFF
DNA: TGTGCCAGCAGCTTAGTGGACGGGGAGGTTTTCTTT

length: 14
V: TRBV5-1
J: TRBJ2-1
D: -
size: -
CDR3: CASSLGQPNNEQFF
DNA: TGCGCCAGCAGCTTGGGACAGCCAAACAATGAGCAGTTCTTC

length: 13
V: TRBV21-1
J: TRBJ2-1
D: -
size: -
CDR3: CASPRDSYNEQFF
DNA: TGTGCCAGCCCCCGGGACAGTTACAATGAGCAGTTCTTC

length: 13
V: TRBV5-6
J: TRBJ1-1
D: TRBD1
size: -
CDR3: CASSFYRGRGAFF
DNA: TGTGCCAGCAGCTTCTACAGGGGGCGAGGAGCTTTCTTT

length: 11
V: TRBV11-2
J: TRBJ1-1
D: -
size: -
CDR3: CASSLGGVAFF
DNA: TGTGCCAGCAGCTTAGGGGGGGTCGCTTTCTTT

length: 19
V: TRBV18
J: TRBJ1-5
D: -
size: -
CDR3: CASSQTGSGTSYSNQPQHF
DNA: TGTGCCAGCTCACAGACGGGGTCAGGAACTTCCTATAGCAATCAGCCCCAGCATTTT

length: 13
V: TRBV4-2
J: TRBJ1-2
D: TRBD1
size: -
CDR3: CASSQDPGGGYTF
DNA: TGTGCCAGCAGCCAAGACCCAGGGGGGGGCTACACCTTC

length: 17
V: TRBV5-1
J: TRBJ2-6
D: -
size: -
CDR3: CASSLPTISSGANVLTF
DNA: TGCGCCAGCAGCTTACCAACTATAAGCTCTGGGGCCAACGTCCTGACTTTC